The source of this T cell receptor (beta chain) is a study of glioma-infiltrating T cells (dated by TCRdb to 2016 to 2017). With respect to the entire study: TCR alpha- and beta-chain repertoires were sequenced from glioma tissue, non-neoplastic brain tissue and matched peripheral blood mononuclear cells. Three low-grade glioma patients, fewer than 10 primary glioblastoma patients and three non-glioma patients contributing non-neoplastic brain tissue were included in the paired cohort. Each tissue-infiltrating repertoire was compared with the same patient's peripheral blood repertoire to measure divergence between tissue and blood T-cell populations.

The V end gives up 2 bases and the J end 6 bases, leaving 6 bases in the junction not matched to a gene. The CDR3 sequence holds 15 residues, the cysteine and phenylalanine included. Just the 45-base CDR3 DNA is kept, in frame starting at base 1. From a lookup of the germline V gene, CDR1 and CDR2 are SGHRS and YFSETQ. The iRepertoire nested amplicon-rescue multiplex PCR (arm-PCR) platform was used to amplify TCR alpha and beta CDR3 regions from RNA. One-step reverse transcription and amplification used about 95-400 ng of tissue mRNA or PBMC total RNA as input. Following bead purification, Illumina adapters were added through a secondary multiplex PCR, and the libraries were then gel-purified between 200 and 400 bp. Internal 6-nucleotide barcodes were carried by the libraries and were used for demultiplexing. Libraries were sequenced on an Illumina MiSeq with 2x220 or 2x250 nucleotide paired-end reads. The study's processing was this. FLASH 1.2.11 was used to merge paired reads, and BWA-MEM then aligned the reads to the GRCh37 human genome before TRA and TRB reads were extracted. For V and J assignment, an IMGT-derived reference of cassette sequences and CDR3 motifs that included pseudogenes was used. Three-frame translation of reads was performed, and productive CDR3s were defined as those with a C...FGXG motif and no stop codons. Clonotypes were defined as unique combinations of V-J cassette pair and CDR3 amino acid sequence. Filtering of reads was based on Hamming distance, with the threshold set by the sequence error rate of each sample in mapped regions. TCRdb reworked the public reads: Q25 trimming with fastp, MiXCR clone assembly, productive beta chains retained. Rows matching on CDR3 protein sequence are summarized as one entry with the most common DNA and genes. TCRdb's processing, not the authors', yielded these V and J calls. The sample table lists more than 95,000 distinct CDR3 sequences, roughly 24% of them with a count of one. Of the sample, approximately 14% is held by the ten largest clones.

Summary of the overall study and its limitations: Group comparisons rested on small numbers: three non-neoplastic, three low-grade glioma and 7 or 8 glioblastoma patients. In non-neoplastic patients, VJ-independent divergence between tissue and blood fell below expectation, whereas in all gliomas, and especially in low-grade gliomas, the divergence rose above expectation. Tissue and blood shared very few CDR3 sequences, a result attributed to high CDR3 diversity and limited sampling.

Concerning this clonotype itself: This clone's antigen is unknown. There are no base qualities to consult, and no much larger clone falls within one base.

The specimen was glioma tissue, nonneoplastic brain tissue, or PBMCs (not recorded which). The clonotype was recovered from a human donor with low-grade glioma or glioblastoma, undergoing nonglioma brain surgery, or in good health (not recorded which). Rearrangement joined TRBV5-1 to TRBJ2-7, with 12 middle bases fitting TRBD2. Read as DNA, the sequence is TGCGCCAGCAGCTTTTTAGGACTAGCGGGATCCGAGCAGTACTTC. Its protein product is CASSFLGLAGSEQYF.